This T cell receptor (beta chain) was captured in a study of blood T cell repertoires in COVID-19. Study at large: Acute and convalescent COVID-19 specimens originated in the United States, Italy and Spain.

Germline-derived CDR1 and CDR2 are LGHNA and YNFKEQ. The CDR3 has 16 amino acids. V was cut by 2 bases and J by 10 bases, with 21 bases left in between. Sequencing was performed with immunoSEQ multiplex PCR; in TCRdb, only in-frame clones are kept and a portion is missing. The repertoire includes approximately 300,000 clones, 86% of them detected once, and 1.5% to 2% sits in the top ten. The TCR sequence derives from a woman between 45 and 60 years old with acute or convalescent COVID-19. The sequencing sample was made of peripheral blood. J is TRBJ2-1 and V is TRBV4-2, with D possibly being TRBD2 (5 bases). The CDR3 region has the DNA TGTGCCAGCAGCCAATCCCCCCGCGGGCCAGGAGGAGAGCAGTTCTTC. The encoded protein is CASSQSPRGPGGEQFF.